This T cell receptor beta chain was found in a study of low-dose radiotherapy and immunotherapy resistance in tumors (dated by TCRdb to 2021 to 2024). Context from the whole study: Cohort 1 received 0.5 Gy per fraction every 2 weeks, with a prescribed total PTV dose of 6.5 Gy. For Cohort 2, the dose was 1 Gy per fraction given every two weeks, adding up to 13 Gy in total across 26 weeks. Patients were given nivolumab as a 240 mg flat dose every two weeks and ipilimumab at 1 mg/kg every six weeks, with both drugs delivered intravenously. Cyclophosphamide 200 mg/m2 was given intravenously every two weeks, one day before each radiation and immunotherapy administration. Aspirin 300 mg was taken orally once daily by patients for four cycles, starting on cycle 1 day 1. First-strand cDNA was synthesized using Superscript III and a set of TRAV- and TRBV-specific primers, so that both TCRalpha and TCRbeta chains were covered. Trial participants were not randomized into treatment groups. The translational analysis covered eight patients: three from the first dose cohort and the first five from the second dose cohort.

The intended sense of this specimen's time point label: after trial treatment. The treatment or condition label on this specimen signifies: LDRT plus nivolumab, ipilimumab, low-dose cyclophosphamide and aspirin (RACIN trial). Donors were enrolled in RACIN, a single-arm phase I dose-escalation trial combining nivolumab, ipilimumab, aspirin, low-dose cyclophosphamide and low-dose radiotherapy. To be eligible, a patient needed to have an advanced solid tumor that was TIL-negative. These reads were obtained on an Illumina HiSeq 2500. TCRs were amplified with Phusion for around 18 PCR cycles using a constant-region primer together with the adapter attached to the V primers. The MessageAmp II aRNA Amplification Kit was used to amplify the isolated mRNA, with in vitro transcription run for 16 hours at 37 degrees C. The Dynabeads mRNA DIRECT Purification Kit was used to isolate the mRNA for TCR sequencing. Indexed Illumina adapters were added in a second Phusion PCR of about 24 cycles, after which AMPure XP beads were used to purify the products. As for the original processing: Using custom Perl scripts, TCR sequences encoding the same protein were pooled, out-of-frame sequences were removed, and the abundance of each clonotype was computed. The analysis excluded TCR sequences that were supported by just one read. Repertoire metrics included Shannon entropy, Gini index, clonality, richness, and frequency of TCRs shared between repertoires. TCRdb applied fastp at Q25 and MiXCR to the public reads, then kept only in-frame beta chains. Each CDR3 protein gets just one entry, which takes the most common genes and DNA from the rows behind it. It is TCRdb's table, rather than the study itself, that gives the V and J calls and clone size. The table for this sample lists roughly 50,000 distinct CDR3 sequences; 33% of them were counted only once. Approximately 8.4% of the sample is in the top ten clones.

This clonotype was seen ten or more times. The antigen it recognizes is unknown. There are no base qualities to consult, and no much larger clone falls within one base. V is trimmed back by 5 bases and J by 9 bases, and the junction contains 6 bases that no gene match accounts for. The CDR3 numbers 14 residues from cysteine through phenylalanine. Solely the CDR3 DNA is kept, with 42 bases framed from the first base. CDR1 and CDR2 are drawn from the germline V gene (reference sequence): MNHEY, SMNVEV. The clonotype originates from a male donor with rectosigmoid adenocarcinoma. Material: PBMCs, obtained after low-dose radiotherapy plus immunotherapy. The rearrangement joined TRBV27 to TRBJ2-1, and 11 junction bases match TRBD1. The CDR3 region reads CASSTGQGATEQFF. The sequenced DNA: TGTGCCAGCAGTACCGGACAGGGGGCGACTGAGCAGTTCTTC.